This T cell receptor (beta chain) emerged from a study of T cell changes during pregnancy in multiple sclerosis. V was pared by 2 bases and J by 0 bases, with 10 bases between. The CDR3 is 15 residues long. From germline, CDR1 is SGHRS and CDR2 YFSETQ. The assay was immunoSEQ multiplex PCR, and TCRdb's table has in-frame clones only and misses some. The sample has 40,000 or so clones, roughly 89% seen once. This sequence was found in a female donor with multiple sclerosis, enrolled in a pregnancy study. The chain links TRBV5-1 to TRBJ2-3, with D possibly being TRBD2 (5 bases). The starting material was CD4+ T cells from peripheral blood mononuclear cells, obtained in the first trimester of pregnancy. CDR3 in DNA: TGCGCCAGCAGCTTACGGGGTCCTAGCACAGATACGCAGTATTTT. This sequence encodes CASSLRGPSTDTQYF.